A single sample gave rise to the 30 T cell receptor beta chains below, sequenced in a study of T cells after posttransplantation cyclophosphamide. The protocol was immunoSEQ multiplex PCR, while the TCRdb copy is restricted to in-frame clones and leaves out a portion. The sample includes 40,000 to 55,000 clones, none of them occurring once. Sequenced material: PBMCs. All receptors come from a man aged 35 to 55 in good health, CMV-negative, and a related stem cell transplant donor.

In this sample, this clone turned up many times. The chain combines TRBV27 with TRBJ2-7, with D tentatively TRBD1 (5 bases). The germline V gene has CDR1 MNHEY and CDR2 SMNVEV (reference sequence). The CDR3 is made up of 13 amino acids. V was trimmed by 5 bases and J by 3 bases, leaving 11 bases between them. The CDR3 DNA is TGTGCCAGCAGTACAGGAGACCTCTACGAGCAGTACTTC. Residues: CASSTGDLYEQYF.

This clone was counted at least ten times. This chain joins TRBV4-2 and TRBJ1-2; D is uncertain. Looked up from germline, CDR1 is LGHNA and CDR2 is YNFKEQ. CDR3 length: 14 residues. V was cut by 0 bases and J by 2 bases, with 7 bases left in between. In nucleotides, the CDR3 is TGTGCCAGCAGCCAAGAGGGCGGGAACTATGGCTACACCTTC. This translates into CASSQEGGNYGYTF.

This clone was recorded at least ten times. The gene calls are TRBV5-1 and TRBJ1-1, with 7 bases that match TRBD1. The CDR3 runs 14 residues. The V gene's germline CDR1 is SGHRS and CDR2 YFSETQ. J was trimmed by 8 bases and V by 0 bases; bases with no gene match: 7. In DNA form, the CDR3 reads TGCGCCAGCAGCTTGGACGGCAGGGGGAGGGAAGCTTTCTTT. Translated: CASSLDGRGREAFF.

There are many counts of this clone. The chain joins TRBV6-5 to TRBJ2-1, with 10 nucleotides matching TRBD2. The CDR3 runs 16 residues. With 4 bases clipped from V and 10 bases from J, the junction kept 13 bases outside the gene matches. CDR1 and CDR2 from the germline V gene are MNHEY and SVGAGI. CDR3 residues: CASSFGLAALRGEQFF. As DNA, the CDR3 is TGTGCCAGCAGTTTCGGACTAGCGGCACTTAGGGGGGAGCAGTTCTTC.

This clone was counted ten times or more. The chain couples TRBV19 to TRBJ1-5, with 9 bases that match TRBD1. There are 15 residues in the CDR3. Germline CDR1 reads LNHDA; CDR2 reads SQIVND (reference sequence). After removal of 0 bases from V and 9 bases from J, the junction contained 6 bases not matched to a gene. DNA for the CDR3: TGTGCCAGTAGTATAGATCGACAGGGGGGACTGCCCCAGCATTTT. Its translation: CASSIDRQGGLPQHF.

In this sample, this clone turned up many times. The chain uses TRBV7-8 and TRBJ2-2; 9 bases align to TRBD1. This CDR3 contains 17 residues. The trim removed 1 base at V and 5 bases at J, leaving 8 bases unmatched. CDR1 and CDR2 from the germline V gene are SGHVS and FQNEAQ. The CDR3 loop reads CASSLVGTGGFTGELFF. CDR3 sequence (DNA): TGTGCCAGCAGCTTAGTGGGTACAGGGGGCTTTACCGGGGAGCTGTTTTTT.

This clone came up many times. The chain uses TRBV4-1 and TRBJ2-1, with 8 positions matching TRBD1. This CDR3 has 15 residues. J was trimmed by 2 bases and V by 6 bases; bases with no gene match: 6. Germline-derived CDR1 and CDR2 are MGHRA and YSYEKL. The CDR3 sequence is CASRRTGSPYNEQFF. CDR3 sequence (DNA): TGCGCCAGCAGGAGGACAGGGAGTCCCTACAATGAGCAGTTCTTC.

The table lists this clone with many counts. The chain joins TRBV6-1 to TRBJ2-7; a possible D gene is TRBD1 (6 bases). There are 16 residues in the CDR3. Germline V gives CDR1 MNHNS, CDR2 SASEGT. Trimming pared 1 base from V and 2 bases from J, leaving 15 bases between. CDR3 sequence reads: CASSEGVGTRPYEQYF. DNA for the CDR3: TGTGCCAGCAGTGAAGGAGTTGGGACAAGACCCTACGAGCAGTACTTC.

This clone was counted ten times or more. The rearrangement links TRBV13 to TRBJ2-7; D might be TRBD2 (5 bases). The ends were cut back, 0 bases at V and 0 bases at J, with 9 bases in the middle. The germline V gene encodes CDR1 PRHDT and CDR2 FYEKMQ (reference sequence). The CDR3 totals 15 residues. CDR3 nucleotides: TGTGCCAGCAGCTTAGGCCTTGGACTCTCCTACGAGCAGTACTTC. It codes for CASSLGLGLSYEQYF.

This clone has a count of ten or more. Germline is not matched at one junction end, which may reflect a read error. This chain joins TRBV5-1 and TRBJ1-4; D gene unclear. This CDR3 region has 15 residues. In germline, CDR1 is SGHRS, CDR2 YFSETQ. This CDR3 is CASNLGSEESEKLFF. DNA of the CDR3: TGCGCCAGCAACTTGGGGTCGGAGGAGAGTGAAAAACTGTTTTTT.

At least ten counts were recorded for this clone. This rearrangement joins TRBV5-8 to TRBJ2-1; TRBD1 aligns across 7 bases. CDR1 and CDR2 from the germline V gene are SGHTS and YDEGEE. With 6 bases clipped from V and 9 bases from J, the junction kept 15 bases outside the gene matches. This CDR3 has 15 residues. CDR3 DNA: TGTGCCAGCAACAGGGGACAGAGAGGGTCGGGTGAGCAGTTCTTC. The encoded protein is CASNRGQRGSGEQFF.

At least ten counts were recorded for this clone. The V gene is TRBV30, the J gene TRBJ2-1; TRBD2 matches at 11 bases. Germline values: CDR1 GTSNPN, CDR2 SVGIG (reference sequence). V was clipped by 3 bases and J by 4 bases; unmatched bases: 2. The CDR3 spans 14 residues. This CDR3 is CAWSLAGGYNEQFF. The CDR3 nucleotides are TGTGCCTGGAGCCTAGCGGGAGGTTACAATGAGCAGTTCTTC.

This clone occurred many times. V usage is TRBV4-3 and J usage is TRBJ2-1, with 7 bases that match TRBD1. The J segment lost 5 bases and the V segment lost 2 bases, leaving 3 bases of the junction unmatched. Germline V gene sequence: CDR1 LGHNA, CDR2 YSLEER. This CDR3 spans 14 amino acids. Here the CDR3 DNA reads TGCGCCAGCAGCCAACAGACAGGGAACAATGAGCAGTTCTTC. This sequence encodes CASSQQTGNNEQFF.

This clone was observed at least ten times. The rearrangement joins TRBV28 to TRBJ2-7; TRBD1 might be the D (6 bases). Trimming removed 6 bases from V and 3 bases from J, with 15 bases in between. Germline V lookup: CDR1 MDHEN, CDR2 SYDVKM. The CDR3 sequence is 14 residues long. The DNA for the CDR3 is TGTGCCAGCAGCTCGACAGGCCTCAACTACGAGCAGTACTTC. It translates to CASSSTGLNYEQYF.

This clone came up many times. This rearrangement joins TRBV28 to TRBJ2-7, with 12 nucleotides matching TRBD1. The CDR3 is 15 residues long. Germline CDR1 MDHEN, CDR2 SYDVKM. The trim removed 8 bases at V and 3 bases at J, leaving 8 bases unmatched. CDR3 DNA sequence: TGTGCCAGCTCGGGACAGGGGGCACCCGACTACGAGCAGTACTTC. This gives the protein CASSGQGAPDYEQYF.

This clone appeared many times. The V gene is TRBV6-5, the J gene TRBJ1-6, with 7 positions matching TRBD1. V trimming: 5 bases; J trimming: 5 bases; junction bases outside the gene matches: 3. Germline V gene data show CDR1 as MNHEY and CDR2 as SVGAGI. The CDR3 is made up of 14 amino acids. The CDR3 protein is CASSRQGDNSPLHF. The CDR3 nucleotides are TGTGCCAGCAGTCGACAGGGAGATAATTCACCCCTCCACTTT.

The rearrangement joins TRBV27 to TRBJ2-7; possibly TRBD2 for D (5 bases). The J call is uncertain, as TRBJ2-1 better fits the DNA end. This CDR3 contains 14 residues. Germline lookup yields CDR1 MNHEY and CDR2 SMNVEV (reference sequence). The CDR3 sequence is CASRNGISGNEQFF. The CDR3 DNA is TGTGCCAGCAGGAACGGGATATCGGGGAATGAGCAGTTCTTC.

This clone has a count of ten or more. The rearrangement uses TRBV27 and TRBJ2-1; the match to TRBD2 covers 9 bases. Germline CDR1 and CDR2: MNHEY and SMNVEV (reference sequence). J lost 8 bases, V lost 5 bases, and 10 bases had no gene match. CDR3 size: 15 residues. Here the CDR3 DNA reads TGTGCCAGCAGTCCCCAGGAGCGGGAGGTGGATGAGCAGTTCTTC. Protein product: CASSPQEREVDEQFF.

This clone was picked up many times. The V and J genes are TRBV27 and TRBJ2-5, with D possibly being TRBD1 (5 bases). Trimming pared 3 bases from V and 1 base from J, leaving 9 bases between. Germline loops: CDR1 MNHEY, CDR2 SMNVEV (reference sequence). This CDR3 has 14 residues. CDR3 coding DNA: TGTGCCAGCAGTTTCAGGGCTTCCCAAGAGACCCAGTACTTC. Translation gives CASSFRASQETQYF.

In its sample, this clone was seen many times. The chain recombines TRBV29-1 with TRBJ2-1, with 10 bases that match TRBD1. This CDR3 has 14 residues. V shed 3 bases, J shed 3 bases, and the junction held 2 bases outside the gene matches. Germline V gives CDR1 SQVTM, CDR2 ANQGSEA. The CDR3 loop reads CSVEDRGDYNEQFF. DNA of the CDR3: TGCAGCGTTGAGGACAGGGGGGACTACAATGAGCAGTTCTTC.

This clone has a count of ten or more. As DNA, the CDR3 is TGTGCCATCAGCGGGACTAGCGGATACTACGAGCAGTACTTC. Its protein product is CAISGTSGYYEQYF. V and J are TRBV10-3 and TRBJ2-7, with 11 nucleotides matching TRBD2. Trimming cost V 6 bases and J 3 bases; bases outside gene matches: 4. This CDR3 has 14 amino acids. The germline gives CDR1 ENHRY, CDR2 SYGVKD.

This clone was observed many times. The genes are TRBV9 and TRBJ2-3; 11 bases fit TRBD1. Trimming removed 4 bases from V and 4 bases from J; junction bases left unmatched: 5. The CDR3 is 15 amino acids. The V gene's germline CDR1 is SGDLS and CDR2 YYNGEE. CDR3 residues: CASSPWTGGADTQYF. For the CDR3, the DNA is TGTGCCAGCAGCCCCTGGACAGGGGGCGCAGATACGCAGTATTTT.

This clone was found many times. V and J are TRBV7-9 and TRBJ2-1; a weak D match, TRBD2 (6 bases). V dropped 5 bases and J dropped 1 base, with 12 bases sitting between them. The CDR3 runs to 15 residues. Germline-derived CDR1 and CDR2 are SEHNR and FQNEAQ (reference sequence). The CDR3 reads CASSAVSGSYNEQFF. The CDR3 DNA is TGTGCCAGCAGCGCGGTTAGCGGATCCTACAATGAGCAGTTCTTC.

There are many counts of this clone. The rearrangement uses TRBV21-1 and TRBJ2-3; the D call in the table, TRBD1, was not verified against the DNA. TRBV21-1 represents a pseudogene. The length of the CDR3 is 16 residues. The CDR3 is CASNPNGRPSTDTQYF. The CDR3 DNA sequence: TGTGCCAGCAACCCAAATGGGCGACCCAGCACAGATACGCAGTATTTT.

This clone came up many times. This chain links TRBV2 with TRBJ2-1, with D tentatively TRBD2 (6 bases). V was trimmed by 2 bases and J by 2 bases, leaving 19 bases between them. The germline gives CDR1 SNHLY, CDR2 FYNNEI. CDR3 length: 18 amino acids. The CDR3 sequence: CASSEWEMWERAYNEQFF. CDR3 DNA: TGTGCCAGCAGTGAATGGGAGATGTGGGAGCGGGCCTACAATGAGCAGTTCTTC.

This clone was counted ten times or more. The chain joins TRBV7-3 to TRBJ2-3, with no clear D. With 4 bases removed from V and 1 base from J, the gap between germline ends came to 9 bases. CDR3 length equals 14 residues. Germline-derived CDR1 and CDR2 are SGHTA and FQGTGA. CDR3: CASSSLPGTDTQYF. The DNA for the CDR3 is TGTGCCAGCAGCTCTTTGCCGGGCACAGATACGCAGTATTTT.

There are many counts of this clone. The chain combines TRBV30 with TRBJ1-1; D gene ambiguous. V lost 1 base and J lost 6, with 15 bases in between. In germline, CDR1 is GTSNPN, CDR2 SVGIG (reference sequence). This CDR3 spans 14 amino acids. The CDR3 here is CAWSAQSRRAEAFF. The CDR3, as DNA: TGTGCCTGGAGTGCCCAGAGTCGGCGGGCTGAAGCTTTCTTT.

The table lists this clone with many counts. The chain recombines TRBV2 with TRBJ2-2, with 7 nucleotides matching TRBD2. Per germline, CDR1 SNHLY and CDR2 FYNNEI. The CDR3 spans 13 residues. After removal of 6 bases from V and 7 bases from J, the junction contained 5 bases not matched to a gene. CDR3 bases: TGTGCCAGCAGCGTTGGACTAGTCGGGGAGCTGTTTTTT. As protein: CASSVGLVGELFF.

Many counts were recorded for this clone. The chain recombines TRBV7-9 with TRBJ1-4; D gene uncertain. V was cut by 7 bases and J by 3 bases, with 12 bases left in between. Germline CDR1 and CDR2: SEHNR and FQNEAQ (reference sequence). The CDR3 has 14 residues. In DNA form, the CDR3 reads TGTGCCAGCACCCAGGCAGTAGCTAATGAAAAACTGTTTTTT. It specifies CASTQAVANEKLFF.

This clone was seen many times. The CDR3, as DNA: TGTGCCAGCAGCCCCCCTGGCAGAAAAGAGACCCAGTACTTC. Protein product: CASSPPGRKETQYF. The chain combines TRBV5-6 with TRBJ2-5; the D is unclear. Between the trimmed V and J ends, which lost 4 bases and 3 bases, there was a span of 13 bases. In germline, CDR1 is SGHDT, CDR2 YYEEEE. The CDR3 covers 14 residues.